The 9 T cell receptor beta chains given below trace back to one sample, sequenced in a study of T cell responses to AZD1222 COVID-19 vaccine (dated by TCRdb to about 2021). The library was produced with the immunoSEQ multiplex PCR assay. Drawn from immuneACCESS, this table holds only the in-frame rearrangements with V and J called that TCRdb kept. Clones are partly lost; checked studies trace under half to an unresolved V gene and leave the rest unexplained. Counted in this sample were approximately 76,000 clones; just over 90% of them appeared once. 3.5% to 5.5% of the sample is taken by the ten largest. Interpreted using the paper, the time point label stands for: baseline before first vaccination. In the paper's terms, the treatment or condition label means: meningococcal conjugate vaccine given as trial control. The source material was peripheral blood, sampled on day 0 of MenACWY control vaccination. The source is an adult in good health.

The chain carries TRBV9 and TRBJ2-3; D is unclear. Germline V gene sequence: CDR1 SGDLS, CDR2 YYNGEE. Trimming pared 1 base from V and 0 bases from J, leaving 9 bases between. This CDR3 has 15 amino acids. The CDR3 loop is CASSVLQTSTDTQYF. Here the CDR3 DNA reads TGTGCCAGCAGCGTATTGCAGACTAGCACAGATACGCAGTATTTT.

This chain uses TRBV28 with TRBJ2-3; D uncertain. The germline CDR1 and CDR2 sequences are MDHEN and SYDVKM. V lost 5 bases to trimming and J lost 4 bases, with 16 bases between them. This CDR3 has 15 residues. The chain's CDR3 is CASSRQDALPDTQYF. The CDR3 DNA reads as TGTGCCAGCAGTCGTCAGGACGCCCTCCCAGATACGCAGTATTTT. The variable domain in full, completed from reference TRBV28 and TRBJ2-3, reads DVKVTQSSRYLVKRTGEKVFLECVQDMDHENMFWYRQDPGLGLRLIYFSYDVKMKEKGDIPEGYSVSREKKERFSLILESASTNQTSMYLCASSRQDALPDTQYFGPGTRLTVL.

The chain couples TRBV6-8 to TRBJ1-4; TRBD1 matches at 9 bases. The CDR3 is 18 residues long. Trimming took 6 bases from V and 5 from J; bases not matched to a gene: 16. Germline V gene sequence: CDR1 MNHGY, CDR2 SAAAGT. The CDR3 bases are TGTGCCAGCAGGGACTGGGCCGAAGGACAGGGGCAGAATGAAAAACTGTTTTTT. This translates into CASRDWAEGQGQNEKLFF.

The genes are TRBV19 and TRBJ2-7, with 7 nucleotides matching TRBD1. V lost 3 bases and J lost 2; bases outside the gene matches: 1. Germline V gene data show CDR1 as LNHDA and CDR2 as SQIVND (reference sequence). This CDR3 spans 13 amino acids. This CDR3 reads CASSMGQTYEQYF. The CDR3 coding sequence is TGTGCCAGTAGTATGGGACAGACCTACGAGCAGTACTTC.

On this clone itself: The same CDR3 is also encoded by other DNA sequences in this sample. The genes are TRBV5-4 and TRBJ2-7, with TRBD2 matching over 11 bases. The CDR3 length is 14 residues. The V gene end was trimmed by 2 bases and the J gene end by 7 bases; junction bases not matched to a gene: 5. The germline V gene encodes CDR1 SGHNT and CDR2 YYREEE (reference sequence). CDR3 protein: CASSLTSGSGEQYF. The CDR3 DNA reads as TGTGCCAGCAGCTTAACTAGCGGGAGCGGGGAGCAGTACTTC. Supplemented by reference TRBV5-4 and TRBJ2-7, the full variable domain reads ETGVTQSPTHLIKTRGQQVTLRCSSQSGHNTVSWYQQALGQGPQFIFQYYREEENGRGNFPPRFSGLQFPNYSSELNVNALELDDSALYLCASSLTSGSGEQYFGPGTRLTVT.

This clone appeared once. The chain joins TRBV4-3 to TRBJ1-3; D not resolved. With 3 bases removed from V and 3 bases from J, the gap between germline ends came to 15 bases. Germline V gives CDR1 LGHNA, CDR2 YSLEER. This CDR3 is 16 amino acids long. The CDR3 DNA sequence: TGCGCCAGCAGCCAGGCCAAAGGGTTTGTTGGAAACACCATATATTTT. Protein: CASSQAKGFVGNTIYF.

CDR3 coding DNA: TGTGCCAGCAGGCGGACTAGCGACCGTCTTGATACGCAGTATTTT. Protein sequence: CASRRTSDRLDTQYF. The rearrangement uses TRBV2 and TRBJ2-3, with 9 bases matching TRBD2. The CDR3 runs 15 residues. Germline V lookup: CDR1 SNHLY, CDR2 FYNNEI. V was pared by 6 bases and J by 6 bases, with 10 bases of the junction left unmatched.

The V and J genes are TRBV7-9 and TRBJ2-3; D unresolved. Germline V lookup: CDR1 SEHNR, CDR2 FQNEAQ (reference sequence). Trimming removed 2 bases at V and 6 bases at J, with 6 bases between. CDR3 size: 12 residues. The CDR3 sequence: CASSLKLDTQYF. CDR3 DNA sequence: TGTGCCAGCAGCTTAAAGCTGGATACGCAGTATTTT.

The chain recombines TRBV11-1 with TRBJ2-7, with D unresolved. Germline values: CDR1 SGHAT, CDR2 FQDESV (reference sequence). Trimming took off 1 base at V and 6 bases at J, with 4 bases between the two ends. This CDR3 is 11 amino acids long. Here the CDR3 DNA reads TGTGCCAGCAGCTTAGGGATCGAGCAGTACTTC. This translates into CASSLGIEQYF.